Each of the 16 T cell receptor beta chains below was sequenced from the same sample in a study of identical twins. One entry per CDR3 protein results from TCRdb running MiXCR on the 5' RACE reads. Of hundreds of thousands of distinct CDR3 sequences in the sample, approximately 13% were seen once. The same sample was also studied in work on yellow fever vaccine responses in identical twins.

The material sequenced was PBMCs. These receptors came from a woman aged 18 to 35 in good health.

The CDR3 DNA reads TGTGCTAGTGGTTTGACAGGCACCGGGGAGCTGTTTTTT. This encodes CASGLTGTGELFF. This chain uses TRBV12-5 with TRBJ2-2, with D perhaps TRBD1 (5 bases). Germline V gene lookup returns CDR1 LGHNT and CDR2 FRNRAP. This CDR3 has 13 amino acids. V shed 2 bases and J shed 4 bases, with 5 bases lying between them.

The rearrangement uses TRBV20-1 and TRBJ2-5; D possibly corresponds to TRBD1 (5 bases). V gave up 1 base and J gave up 5 bases, with 14 bases separating them. Germline V gene sequence: CDR1 DFQATT, CDR2 SNEGSKA (reference sequence). The CDR3 covers 14 residues. The CDR3 coding sequence is TGCAGTGCTAGAGTAGGACAAAATATGGAGACCCAGTACTTC. Protein sequence: CSARVGQNMETQYF.

This sequence joins TRBV5-1 and TRBJ2-3, with D hard to call. Trimming removed 10 bases from V and 0 bases from J, with 18 bases in between. CDR3 length equals 15 residues. Germline loops: CDR1 SGHRS, CDR2 YFSETQ. CDR3 sequence reads: CASKQSLLSTDTQYF. The CDR3 nucleotides are TGCGCCTCCAAGCAGTCACTACTTAGCACAGATACGCAGTATTTT.

The chain couples TRBV5-1 to TRBJ1-1, with 8 bases matching TRBD1. The germline gives CDR1 SGHRS, CDR2 YFSETQ. The CDR3 length is 14 residues. V trimming: 3 bases; J trimming: 4 bases; junction bases outside the gene matches: 5. DNA of the CDR3: TGCGCCAGCAGCTCAGGGGGCTTGGGCACTGAAGCTTTCTTT. Amino acid sequence: CASSSGGLGTEAFF.

This clonotype was found a few times. The genes are TRBV6-5 and TRBJ2-2, with a tentative D call TRBD2 (5 bases). Germline V gives CDR1 MNHEY, CDR2 SVGAGI. The CDR3 extends over 15 amino acids. The germline V and J ends were trimmed by 4 bases and 5 bases, with 14 bases remaining between them. The CDR3 nucleotides are TGTGCCAGCAGTTGGAGGCTAGCCGAAACCGGGGAGCTGTTTTTT. It translates to CASSWRLAETGELFF.

The J gene is TRBJ2-7, the V gene TRBV24-1; no reliable D call. Per the germline V gene, CDR1 is KGHDR and CDR2 is SFDVKD. V lost 4 bases, J lost 7 bases, and 10 bases lay in between. The CDR3 is 12 amino acids. The CDR3 DNA sequence: TGTGCCACCAGTGAGGGAATTGGGGAGCAGTACTTC. Its translation is CATSEGIGEQYF.

Ten or more counts support this clonotype. The chain is built from TRBV20-1 and TRBJ2-1; D not resolved. The CDR3 is 15 amino acids. Trimming took off 2 bases at V and 0 bases at J, with 11 bases between the two ends. Germline V gene sequence: CDR1 DFQATT, CDR2 SNEGSKA (reference sequence). The CDR3 DNA follows: TGCAGTGCTAGACTCGACACATACTCCTACAATGAGCAGTTCTTC. It translates to CSARLDTYSYNEQFF.

This clonotype came up a few times. This chain uses TRBV28 with TRBJ2-1, with 11 positions matching TRBD2. J was trimmed by 8 bases and V by 5 bases; bases with no gene match: 23. Germline lookup yields CDR1 MDHEN and CDR2 SYDVKM. This CDR3 is built from 20 residues. CDR3 protein: CASSKTGGLLTSGITHEQFF. The CDR3 nucleotides are TGTGCCAGCAGTAAAACAGGGGGGCTATTGACTAGCGGGATTACCCATGAGCAGTTCTTC.

The chain couples TRBV13 to TRBJ2-1; D remains unclear. Germline CDR1 and CDR2: PRHDT and FYEKMQ (reference sequence). This CDR3 comprises 14 residues. V gave up 8 bases and J gave up 0 bases, with 11 bases separating them. CDR3 protein: CASELERSYNEQFF. The CDR3 DNA reads as TGTGCCAGCGAGCTGGAACGCTCCTACAATGAGCAGTTCTTC.

This clonotype was counted between two and nine times. V usage is TRBV20-1 and J usage is TRBJ2-5; D gene ambiguous. The CDR3 sequence is 15 residues long. CDR1 is DFQATT and CDR2 is SNEGSKA in the germline V gene (reference sequence). The V end was cut by 1 base, the J end by 2 bases, with 14 bases between. The CDR3 DNA follows: TGCAGTGCTAGAGGGGCATCGGTCGGACAAGAGACCCAGTACTTC. This gives the protein CSARGASVGQETQYF.

The rearrangement uses TRBV6-5 and TRBJ2-5; D uncertain. The ends were cut back, 1 base at V and 1 base at J, with 10 bases in the middle. Germline CDR1 reads MNHEY; CDR2 reads SVGAGI. There are 15 residues in the CDR3. CDR3 in amino acids: CASSYFHGPQETQYF. CDR3 nucleotides: TGTGCCAGCAGTTACTTCCACGGTCCCCAAGAGACCCAGTACTTC.

The V gene is TRBV10-3, the J gene TRBJ1-4, with 7 bases fitting TRBD1. V shed 10 bases and J 4 bases; nucleotides not matched to a gene: 12. The germline V gene encodes CDR1 ENHRY and CDR2 SYGVKD. This CDR3 is 15 amino acids long. CDR3 loop: CATAPSRDSNEKLFF. CDR3 nucleotides: TGTGCCACAGCCCCGTCCCGGGACAGTAATGAAAAACTGTTTTTT.

The chain couples TRBV7-8 to TRBJ2-7; possibly TRBD2 for D (7 bases). Germline CDR1 SGHVS, CDR2 FQNEAQ. The CDR3 consists of 16 residues. The V and J ends lost 2 bases and 2 bases respectively, with 16 bases between them. CDR3 region: CASSLPGGAFPYEQYF. The CDR3 coding sequence is TGTGCCAGCAGCTTACCTGGGGGGGCCTTTCCCTACGAGCAGTACTTC.

This clonotype occurred a few times. The rearrangement uses TRBV25-1 and TRBJ2-5, with D unclear. CDR3 length equals 15 residues. From germline, CDR1 is MGHDK and CDR2 SYGVNS. Trimming took off 3 bases at V and 5 bases at J, with 16 bases between the two ends. CDR3 sequence: CASSDLQTVRETQYF. For the CDR3, the DNA is TGTGCCAGCAGTGACCTCCAGACCGTCCGGGAGACCCAGTACTTC.

This clonotype occurred a few times. The CDR3 region is CASSQTSGYTGELFF. The CDR3 DNA sequence: TGTGCCAGCAGCCAGACTAGCGGATACACCGGGGAGCTGTTTTTT. The rearrangement links TRBV14 to TRBJ2-2, with 9 bases fitting TRBD2. This CDR3 has 15 amino acids. Germline V gene lookup returns CDR1 SGHDN and CDR2 FVKESK. The junction had 2 bases not matched to a gene; V was cut back by 3 bases and J by 3 bases.

This sequence joins TRBV29-1 and TRBJ1-1; no clear D. The CDR3 contains 12 residues. The V end lost 1 base, the J end lost 0 bases, and 3 bases lay between the germline ends. CDR1 is SQVTM, CDR2 ANQGSEA, per germline. The CDR3 coding sequence is TGCAGCGTTGAAGGGGTGAACACTGAAGCTTTCTTT. Translating it yields CSVEGVNTEAFF.